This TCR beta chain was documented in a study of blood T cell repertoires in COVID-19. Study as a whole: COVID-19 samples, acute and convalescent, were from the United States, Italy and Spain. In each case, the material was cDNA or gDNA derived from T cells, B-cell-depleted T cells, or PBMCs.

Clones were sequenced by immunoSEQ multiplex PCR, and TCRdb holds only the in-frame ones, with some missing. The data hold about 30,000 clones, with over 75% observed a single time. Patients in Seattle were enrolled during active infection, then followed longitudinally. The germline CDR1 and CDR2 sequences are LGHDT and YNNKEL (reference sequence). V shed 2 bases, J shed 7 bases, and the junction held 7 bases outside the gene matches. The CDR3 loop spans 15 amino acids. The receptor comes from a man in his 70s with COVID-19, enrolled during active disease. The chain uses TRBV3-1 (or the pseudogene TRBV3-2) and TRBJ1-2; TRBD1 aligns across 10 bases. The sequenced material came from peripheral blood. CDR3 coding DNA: TGTGCCAGCAGCCAACTATCGACAGGGGGCTTTGGCTACACCTTC. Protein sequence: CASSQLSTGGFGYTF.